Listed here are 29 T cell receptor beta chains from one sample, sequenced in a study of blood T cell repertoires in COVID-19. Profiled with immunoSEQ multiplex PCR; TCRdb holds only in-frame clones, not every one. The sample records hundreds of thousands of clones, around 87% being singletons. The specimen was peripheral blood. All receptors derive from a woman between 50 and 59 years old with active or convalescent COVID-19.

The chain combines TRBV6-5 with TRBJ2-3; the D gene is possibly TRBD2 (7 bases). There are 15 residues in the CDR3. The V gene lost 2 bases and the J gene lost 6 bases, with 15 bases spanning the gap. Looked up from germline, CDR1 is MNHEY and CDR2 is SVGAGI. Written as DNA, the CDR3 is TGTGCCAGCAGTTACCTGGGGGCGCGGGGGGATACGCAGTATTTT. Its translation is CASSYLGARGDTQYF.

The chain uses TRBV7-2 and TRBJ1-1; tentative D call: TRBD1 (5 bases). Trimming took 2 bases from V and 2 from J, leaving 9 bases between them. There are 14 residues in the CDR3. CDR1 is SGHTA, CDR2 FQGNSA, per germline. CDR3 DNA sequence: TGTGCCAGCAGCTTATCCGACAGAAACACTGAAGCTTTCTTT. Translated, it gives CASSLSDRNTEAFF.

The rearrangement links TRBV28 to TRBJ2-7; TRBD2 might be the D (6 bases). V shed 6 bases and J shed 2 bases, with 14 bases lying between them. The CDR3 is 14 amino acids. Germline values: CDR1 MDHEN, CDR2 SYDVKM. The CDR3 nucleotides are TGTGCCAGCAGCTGGGGGGAGAGTCCCTACGAGCAGTACTTC. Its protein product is CASSWGESPYEQYF. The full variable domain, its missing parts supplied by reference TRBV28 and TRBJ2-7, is DVKVTQSSRYLVKRTGEKVFLECVQDMDHENMFWYRQDPGLGLRLIYFSYDVKMKEKGDIPEGYSVSREKKERFSLILESASTNQTSMYLCASSWGESPYEQYFGPGTRLTVT.

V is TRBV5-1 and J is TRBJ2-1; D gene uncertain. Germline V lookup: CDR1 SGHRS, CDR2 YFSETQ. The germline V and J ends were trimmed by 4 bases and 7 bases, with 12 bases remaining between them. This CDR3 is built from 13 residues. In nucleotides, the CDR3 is TGCGCCAGCAGCCTATTGCCAGGAAATGAGCAGTTCTTC. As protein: CASSLLPGNEQFF. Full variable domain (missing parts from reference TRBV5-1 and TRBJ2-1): KAGVTQTPRYLIKTRGQQVTLSCSPISGHRSVSWYQQTPGQGLQFLFEYFSETQRNKGNFPGRFSGRQFSNSRSEMNVSTLELGDSALYLCASSLLPGNEQFFGPGTRLTVL.

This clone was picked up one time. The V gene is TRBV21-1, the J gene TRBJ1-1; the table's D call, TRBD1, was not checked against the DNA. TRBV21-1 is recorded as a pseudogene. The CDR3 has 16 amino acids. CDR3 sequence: CASSKLRGTVNTEAFF. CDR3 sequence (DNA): TGTGCCAGCAGCAAATTGAGGGGGACGGTGAACACTGAAGCTTTCTTT.

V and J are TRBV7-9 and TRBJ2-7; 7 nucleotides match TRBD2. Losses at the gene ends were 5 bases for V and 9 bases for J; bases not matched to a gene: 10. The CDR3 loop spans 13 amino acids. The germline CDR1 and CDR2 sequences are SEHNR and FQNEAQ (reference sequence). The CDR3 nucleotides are TGTGCCAGCAGCCCCCAGGATGTAGCGGGGCAGTACTTC. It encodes CASSPQDVAGQYF. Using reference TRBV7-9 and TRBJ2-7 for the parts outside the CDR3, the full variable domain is DTGVSQNPRHKITKRGQNVTFRCDPISEHNRLYWYRQTLGQGPEFLTYFQNEAQLEKSRLLSDRFSAERPKGSFSTLEIQRTEQGDSAMYLCASSPQDVAGQYFGPGTRLTVT.

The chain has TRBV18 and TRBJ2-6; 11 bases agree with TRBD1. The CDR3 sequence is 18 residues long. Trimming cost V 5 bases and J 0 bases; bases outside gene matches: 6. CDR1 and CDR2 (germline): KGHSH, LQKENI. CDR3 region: CASSVTGTGGSGANVLTF. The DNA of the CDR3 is TGTGCCAGCTCAGTCACCGGGACAGGGGGCTCTGGGGCCAACGTCCTGACTTTC.

In DNA, the CDR3 is TGCGCCAGCAGCTTGGGAACAGACTACGAGCAGTACTTC. This gives the protein CASSLGTDYEQYF. This chain uses TRBV5-1 with TRBJ2-7; D gene ambiguous. CDR1 SGHRS and CDR2 YFSETQ come from the germline V gene. Trimming cost V 0 bases and J 3 bases, with 7 bases left between them. The CDR3 length is 13 residues.

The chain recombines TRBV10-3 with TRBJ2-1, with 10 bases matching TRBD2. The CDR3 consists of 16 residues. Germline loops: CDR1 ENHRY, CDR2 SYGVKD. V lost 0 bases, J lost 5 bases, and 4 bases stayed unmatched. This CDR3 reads CAISESGTSVNNEQFF. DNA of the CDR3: TGTGCCATCAGTGAGTCCGGGACTAGCGTGAACAATGAGCAGTTCTTC.

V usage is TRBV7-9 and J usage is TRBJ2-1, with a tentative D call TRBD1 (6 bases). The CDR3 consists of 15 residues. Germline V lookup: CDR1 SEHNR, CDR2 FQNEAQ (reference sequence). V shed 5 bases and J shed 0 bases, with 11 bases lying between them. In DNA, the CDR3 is TGTGCCAGCAGCCGTCGGGACACCTCCTACAATGAGCAGTTCTTC. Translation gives CASSRRDTSYNEQFF. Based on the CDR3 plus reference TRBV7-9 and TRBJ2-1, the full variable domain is DTGVSQNPRHKITKRGQNVTFRCDPISEHNRLYWYRQTLGQGPEFLTYFQNEAQLEKSRLLSDRFSAERPKGSFSTLEIQRTEQGDSAMYLCASSRRDTSYNEQFFGPGTRLTVL.

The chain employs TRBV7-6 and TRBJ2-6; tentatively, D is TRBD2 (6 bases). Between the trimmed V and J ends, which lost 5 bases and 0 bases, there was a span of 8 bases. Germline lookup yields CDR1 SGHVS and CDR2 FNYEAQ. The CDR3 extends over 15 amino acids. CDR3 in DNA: TGTGCCAGCAGCCCGGGGGTCTCTGGGGCCAACGTCCTGACTTTC. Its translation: CASSPGVSGANVLTF.

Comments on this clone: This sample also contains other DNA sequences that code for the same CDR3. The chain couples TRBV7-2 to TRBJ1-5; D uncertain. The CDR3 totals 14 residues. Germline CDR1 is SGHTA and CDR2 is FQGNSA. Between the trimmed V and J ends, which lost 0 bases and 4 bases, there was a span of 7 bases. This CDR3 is CASSLASSNQPQHF. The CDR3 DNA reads TGTGCCAGCAGCTTAGCATCCTCTAATCAGCCCCAGCATTTT.

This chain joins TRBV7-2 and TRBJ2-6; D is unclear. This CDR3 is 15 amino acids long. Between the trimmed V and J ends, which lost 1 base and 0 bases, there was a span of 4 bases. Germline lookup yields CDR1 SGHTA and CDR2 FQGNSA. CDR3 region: CASSLESSGANVLTF. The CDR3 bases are TGTGCCAGCAGCTTAGAGAGCTCTGGGGCCAACGTCCTGACTTTC.

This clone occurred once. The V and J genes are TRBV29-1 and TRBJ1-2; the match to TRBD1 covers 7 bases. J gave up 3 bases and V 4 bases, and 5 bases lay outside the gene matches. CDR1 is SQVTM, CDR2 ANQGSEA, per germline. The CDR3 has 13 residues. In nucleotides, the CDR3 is TGCAGCGTTGGTGGGACAGACTACTATGGCTACACCTTC. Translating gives CSVGGTDYYGYTF. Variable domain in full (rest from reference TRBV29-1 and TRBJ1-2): SAVISQKPSRDICQRGTSLTIQCQVDSQVTMMFWYRQQPGQSLTLIATANQGSEATYESGFVIDKFPISRPNLTFSTLTVSNMSPEDSSIYLCSVGGTDYYGYTFGSGTRLTVV.

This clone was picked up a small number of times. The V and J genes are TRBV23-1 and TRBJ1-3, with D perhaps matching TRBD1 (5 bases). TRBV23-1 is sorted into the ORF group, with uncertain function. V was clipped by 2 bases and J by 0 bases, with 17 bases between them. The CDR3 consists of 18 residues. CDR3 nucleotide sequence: TGCGCCAGCAGTCAAATTACTCGACAGCGTCTCTCTGGAAACACCATATATTTT. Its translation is CASSQITRQRLSGNTIYF.

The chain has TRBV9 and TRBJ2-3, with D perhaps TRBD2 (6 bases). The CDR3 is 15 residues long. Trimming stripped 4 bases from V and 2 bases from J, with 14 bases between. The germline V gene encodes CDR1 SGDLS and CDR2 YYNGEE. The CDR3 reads CASSRGTLNTDTQYF. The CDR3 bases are TGTGCCAGCAGCCGGGGGACTCTGAACACAGATACGCAGTATTTT.

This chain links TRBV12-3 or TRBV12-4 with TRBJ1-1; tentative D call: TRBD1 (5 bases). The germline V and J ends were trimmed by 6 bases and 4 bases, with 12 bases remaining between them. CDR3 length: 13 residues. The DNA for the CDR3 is TGTGCCAGCAGGTCGACAGTGGCCACTGAAGCTTTCTTT. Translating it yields CASRSTVATEAFF.

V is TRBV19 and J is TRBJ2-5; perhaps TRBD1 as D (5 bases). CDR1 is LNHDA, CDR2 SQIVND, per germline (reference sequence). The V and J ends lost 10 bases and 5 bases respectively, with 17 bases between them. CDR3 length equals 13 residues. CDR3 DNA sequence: TGTGCCAATCCGCAGGGCAAAGGGGAGACCCAGTACTTC. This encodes CANPQGKGETQYF.

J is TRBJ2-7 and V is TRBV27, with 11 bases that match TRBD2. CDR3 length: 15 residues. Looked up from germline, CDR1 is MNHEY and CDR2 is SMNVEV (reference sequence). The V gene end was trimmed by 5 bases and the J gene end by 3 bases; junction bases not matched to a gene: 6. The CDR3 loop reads CASSPGTSGFYEQYF. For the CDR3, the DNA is TGTGCCAGCAGTCCCGGGACTAGCGGCTTCTACGAGCAGTACTTC.

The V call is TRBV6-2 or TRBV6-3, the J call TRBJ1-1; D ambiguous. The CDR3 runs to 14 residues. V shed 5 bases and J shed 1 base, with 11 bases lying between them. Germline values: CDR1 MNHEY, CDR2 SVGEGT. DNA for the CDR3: TGTGCCAGCAGTCCCTACCTCTCGAACACTGAAGCTTTCTTT. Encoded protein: CASSPYLSNTEAFF.

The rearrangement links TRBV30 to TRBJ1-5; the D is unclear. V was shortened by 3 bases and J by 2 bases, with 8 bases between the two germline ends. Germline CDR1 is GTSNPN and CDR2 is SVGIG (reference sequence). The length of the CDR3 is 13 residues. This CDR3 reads CAWRSVGNQPQHF. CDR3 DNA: TGTGCCTGGAGGTCGGTCGGCAATCAGCCCCAGCATTTT.

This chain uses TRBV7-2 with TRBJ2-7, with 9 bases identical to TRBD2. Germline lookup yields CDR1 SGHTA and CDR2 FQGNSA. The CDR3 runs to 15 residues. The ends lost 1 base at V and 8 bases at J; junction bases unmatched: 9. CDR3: CASSLETSGPGKQYF. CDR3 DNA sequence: TGTGCCAGCAGCTTAGAAACTAGCGGGCCGGGGAAGCAGTACTTC.

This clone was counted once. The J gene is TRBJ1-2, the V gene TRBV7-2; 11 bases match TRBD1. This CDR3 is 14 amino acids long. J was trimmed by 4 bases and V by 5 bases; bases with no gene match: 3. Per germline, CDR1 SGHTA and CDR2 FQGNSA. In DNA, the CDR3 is TGTGCCAGCAGCACGGACAGGGGGCCCTATGGCTACACCTTC. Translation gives CASSTDRGPYGYTF.

CDR3 loop: CASSARDSNTGELFF. The DNA for the CDR3 is TGTGCCAGCAGCGCCCGGGACTCAAACACCGGGGAGCTGTTTTTT. V and J are TRBV7-3 and TRBJ2-2; TRBD2 is a possible D gene (6 bases). Trimming cost V 5 bases and J 2 bases, with 12 bases left between them. The CDR3 extends over 15 amino acids. The germline CDR1 and CDR2 sequences are SGHTA and FQGTGA.

CDR3 sequence reads: CASSPPGLAGDTGELFF. The CDR3 DNA follows: TGCGCCAGCAGCCCCCCGGGACTAGCGGGAGATACCGGGGAGCTGTTTTTT. V usage is TRBV5-1 and J usage is TRBJ2-2; 14 nucleotides agree with TRBD2. Germline CDR1 and CDR2: SGHRS and YFSETQ. The CDR3 sequence is 17 residues long. V lost 4 bases to trimming and J lost 5 bases; unmatched junction nucleotides: 7.

CDR3 nucleotides: TGTGCCACCCAGGGGCGGATGAGAGCTTTCTTT. It translates to CATQGRMRAFF. The chain is built from TRBV28 and TRBJ1-1; D perhaps matches TRBD1 (6 bases). CDR1 MDHEN and CDR2 SYDVKM come from the germline V gene. The CDR3 is made up of 11 amino acids. With 10 bases removed from V and 10 bases from J, the gap between germline ends came to 16 bases.

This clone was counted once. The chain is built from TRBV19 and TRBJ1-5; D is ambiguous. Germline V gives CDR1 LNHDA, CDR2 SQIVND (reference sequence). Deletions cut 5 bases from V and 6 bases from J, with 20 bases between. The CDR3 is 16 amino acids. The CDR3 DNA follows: TGTGCCAGTAGTCCATCACTCGGAGGGATCCTTCAGCCCCAGCATTTT. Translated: CASSPSLGGILQPQHF.

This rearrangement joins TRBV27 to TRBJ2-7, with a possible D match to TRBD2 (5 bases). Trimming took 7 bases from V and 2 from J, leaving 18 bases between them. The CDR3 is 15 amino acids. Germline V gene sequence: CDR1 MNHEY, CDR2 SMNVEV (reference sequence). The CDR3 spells CASTPRYQTTYEQYF. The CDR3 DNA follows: TGTGCCAGCACCCCAAGATACCAGACTACCTACGAGCAGTACTTC.

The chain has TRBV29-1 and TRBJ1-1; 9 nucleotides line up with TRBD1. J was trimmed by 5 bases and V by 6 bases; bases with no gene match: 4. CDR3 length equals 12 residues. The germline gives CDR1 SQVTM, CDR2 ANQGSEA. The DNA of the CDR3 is TGCAGCGTGGGGACAGGGACAACTGAAGCTTTCTTT. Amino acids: CSVGTGTTEAFF.